The subject of this entry is one T cell receptor (beta chain). Its matching antigen is unknown. Other DNA sequences within the sample encode an identical CDR3. Using immunoSEQ multiplex PCR, the repertoire was profiled, and TCRdb retains in-frame clones only, with some absent. The sample has about 1.5 million clones, about 96% seen once. All donors were healthy HIV-negative adults lacking recent acute infections or vaccinations. These data originate in a study of shared clonotypes between healthy human individuals. Study results and caveats: Estimated clonotype richness was generally higher in naive than memory subsets. Sharing across four donors was highest in naive CD4 (roughly 5%) and lowest in memory CD8 (approximately 0.4%).

V lost 4 bases to trimming and J lost 1 base, with 7 bases between them. CDR1 is SGHNT, CDR2 YYREEE, per germline (reference sequence). This CDR3 contains 13 residues. Sequenced input: naive CD4+ T cells sorted from blood. Described subset: CD45RA+ positively selected. The chain carries TRBV5-4 and TRBJ2-3, with D unresolved. The clonotype originates from a man between 25 and 39 years old in good health. The chain's CDR3 is CASSPLGTDTQYF. The CDR3 DNA is TGTGCCAGCAGCCCCCTCGGCACAGATACGCAGTATTTT.